This T cell receptor beta chain emerged from a study of shared T cell receptors in the human thymus. Repertoires were generated with immunoSEQ multiplex PCR, while TCRdb's copy carries only in-frame clones and drops some. The sample shows roughly 500,000 clones, 70% to 80% of them seen only once. The data were also submitted as part of a second study, on human thymus T cells. That paper states: Among the donors, all were healthy Finnish infants having corrective surgery for congenital heart defects. The thymus tissue came from resections taken during corrective heart surgery. What appeared biased in thymic and blood repertoires was the usage of V and J genes. A high degree of thymic repertoire overlap among unrelated individuals was reported in related research.

The TCR comes from a boy under three years old with a congenital heart defect. The specimen was thymocytes.

The CDR3 DNA follows: TGTGCCACCAGCAGAGGGCACAGAGCAACTAATGAAAAACTGTTTTTT. Translating it yields CATSRGHRATNEKLFF. The chain recombines TRBV15 with TRBJ1-4; no definite D call. V dropped 1 base and J dropped 0 bases, with 9 bases sitting between them. Germline V gives CDR1 LNHNV, CDR2 YYDKDF (reference sequence). This CDR3 has 16 amino acids.